The source of this T cell receptor beta chain is a study of T cells in Graves' hyperthyroidism and ophthalmopathy. V lost 8 bases and J lost 6, with 23 bases in between. The CDR3 spans 16 residues. Per the germline V gene, CDR1 is MDHEN and CDR2 is SYDVKM. Absence of ophthalmopathy progression within 18 months defined stable Graves' hyperthyroidism. In patients aged 18 to 65, hyperthyroidism was newly diagnosed, with duration under 2 months. Patients showing uncontrolled infection, other autoimmune disease, pregnancy or lactation were ineligible. Cells are PBMCs isolated from about 10 ml of fresh blood. This clonotype was counted many times. From RNA transcripts, TCR beta CDR3 regions were amplified. The TCR CDR3 first-round RT-PCR relied on the HTBI primer set. Via MiXCR, TCRdb re-called the multiplex PCR reads, giving one row per CDR3 protein. The repertoire holds about 560,000 distinct CDR3 sequences, with about a sixth as singletons.

V gene TRBV28 combines with J gene TRBJ2-1; perhaps TRBD2 as D (5 bases). The TCR was taken from a woman under 30 with Graves' hyperthyroidism. The sequenced sample was blood. The CDR3: CASHSPTRVVGNEQFF. The CDR3 DNA is TGTGCCAGCCACTCCCCTACGCGGGTCGTCGGCAATGAGCAGTTCTTC.